This is a list of T cell receptor beta chains from one sample in a study of T cells in Graves' hyperthyroidism and ophthalmopathy. Each CDR3 protein is one row after TCRdb ran MiXCR on the multiplex PCR reads. The sample has 660,000 or so distinct CDR3 sequences, nearly 45% seen once. Input material: peripheral blood or thyroid tissue (not recorded which). These receptors all stem from an adult man with Graves' disease, either hyperthyroidism or ophthalmopathy (not recorded which). Each CDR3 is given with its conserved first and last residue.

V	J	CDR3
TRBV6-1	TRBJ2-5	CASSIDRFETQYF
TRBV11-3	TRBJ1-2	CASGLRGNGYTF
TRBV5-1	TRBJ1-2	CASSRGTGGGYTF
TRBV7-6	TRBJ2-5	CASSLGLARETQYF
TRBV24-1	TRBJ1-1	CATSDSNTEAFF
TRBV29-1	TRBJ1-2	CSVGGRADYGYTF
TRBV11-2	TRBJ2-5	CASSYPGLAGGQETQYF
TRBV7-9	TRBJ1-2	CASSLDHGRGPIVYTF
TRBV10-3	TRBJ1-2	CAISEWGGGYTF
TRBV20-1	TRBJ2-7	CSARRRDRGISEQYF
TRBV9	TRBJ1-1	CASSLSYMNTEAFF
TRBV19	TRBJ2-2	CASSIPAGTGELFF
TRBV29-1	TRBJ1-1	CSVAGGPLSAFF
TRBV4-1	TRBJ1-6	CASSDVDRSNSPLHF
TRBV29-1	TRBJ2-7	CSVGQGVEQYF
TRBV7-2	TRBJ2-7	CASSGLEGVPRPYEQYF
TRBV20-1	TRBJ2-5	CSARSRSGSKETQYF
TRBV4-3	TRBJ1-2	CASSQDRDESYGYTF